A single sample is the source of the 22 T cell receptor beta chains below, sequenced in a study of T cell clonality in common variable immunodeficiency. Here immunoSEQ multiplex PCR was the method, and the copy in TCRdb shows in-frame clones only, minus some. The sample is made up of over 30,000 clones, none counted only once. Input material: peripheral blood mononuclear cells. The receptor set was obtained from a person aged 18 to 70 in good health.

This clone appeared many times. The read terminates 3 residues before the CDR3 end, so the remaining end is supplied by the germline J gene. The chain combines TRBV19 with TRBJ2-5, with 7 positions matching TRBD1. V lost 10 bases and J lost 6; bases outside the gene matches: 14. The germline CDR1 and CDR2 sequences are LNHDA and SQIVND (reference sequence). The CDR3 contains 14 residues. This CDR3 is CATQPRDSRKTQYF. The sequenced CDR3 bases are TGTGCCACCCAACCCCGGGACAGTCGGAAGACC.

This clone was observed many times. The read halts 3 residues ahead of the CDR3 end, with the missing end drawn from the germline J gene. The V and J genes are TRBV19 and TRBJ1-2, with 9 bases that match TRBD1. Germline V gene lookup returns CDR1 LNHDA and CDR2 SQIVND (reference sequence). This CDR3 is built from 16 residues. V gave up 2 bases and J gave up 6 bases; unmatched junction bases: 10. The CDR3 DNA, read in part, is TGTGCCAGTAGTATACCGGGACAGGGACGCCGCCATGGC. Protein sequence: CASSIPGQGRRHG. The entire CDR3 protein is CASSIPGQGRRHGYTF. Supplemented by reference TRBV19 and TRBJ1-2, the full variable domain reads DGGITQSPKYLFRKEGQNVTLSCEQNLNHDAMYWYRQDPGQGLRLIYYSQIVNDFQKGDIAEGYSVSREKKESFPLTVTSAQKNPTAFYLCASSIPGQGRRHGYTFGSGTRLTVV.

This clone was seen many times. Read sequence stops 3 residues before the CDR3 end, and the germline J gene provides the missing end. The chain recombines TRBV7-8 with TRBJ1-1; 8 nucleotides agree with TRBD1. Germline CDR1 SGHVS, CDR2 FQNEAQ. The CDR3 totals 13 residues. CDR3 region: CASSFQGATDAFF. Partial CDR3 DNA: TGTGCCAGCAGCTTCCAGGGGGCGACCGAT.

The sample holds many counts of this clone. The read halts 3 residues ahead of the CDR3 end, with the missing end drawn from the germline J gene. The J gene is TRBJ1-2, the V gene TRBV7-9; 10 bases align to TRBD1. The CDR3 has 15 residues. The germline V gene encodes CDR1 SEHNR and CDR2 FQNEAQ (reference sequence). The trim removed 1 base at V and 3 bases at J, leaving 2 bases unmatched. CDR3 DNA, as far as it was read: TGTGCCAGCAGCTTAGGACAGGGGGCTCACTATGGC. It encodes CASSLGQGAHYG. The complete CDR3 protein is CASSLGQGAHYGYTF.

This clone was seen ten or more times. A read error may account for a junction end that differs from germline. The read gets to within 3 residues of the CDR3 end, and the germline J gene fills in the rest. The chain joins TRBV4-2 to TRBJ1-1; TRBD1 aligns across 7 bases. Germline V gene data show CDR1 as LGHNA and CDR2 as YNFKEQ. This CDR3 spans 14 amino acids. The CDR3 reads CASSRDRMNTEAFF. The CDR3 bases that were read are TGCGCCAGCAGCCGGGACAGAATGAACACTGAA.

This clone was seen many times. The sequenced fragment ends 3 residues before the CDR3 boundary, so the rest is inferred from the germline J gene. The chain employs TRBV7-2 and TRBJ1-6, with D hard to call. Trimming removed 1 base from V and 3 bases from J, with 7 bases in between. CDR1 and CDR2 from the germline V gene are SGHTA and FQGNSA. The CDR3 sequence is 15 residues long. Incomplete CDR3 DNA: TGTGCCAGCAGCTTAGGGTCAGGCTATAATTCACCC. Translating gives CASSLGSGYNSP. The whole CDR3 is CASSLGSGYNSPLHF.

This clone was observed at least ten times. From the germline J gene comes the end of the CDR3, since the read stops 3 residues before it. The J gene is TRBJ2-7, the V gene TRBV20-1; D is perhaps TRBD1 (6 bases). V gave up 3 bases and J gave up 3 bases, with 21 bases separating them. Germline lookup yields CDR1 DFQATT and CDR2 SNEGSKA (reference sequence). This CDR3 region has 16 residues. This chain's CDR3 is CSASGLAGDKSYEQYF. The part of the CDR3 DNA that was read is TGCAGTGCTAGCGGTCTCGCCGGGGACAAGAGCTACGAG.

This clone has a count of ten or more. The CDR3 reads CASSPGTGFDGELFF. CDR3 DNA (partial): TGTGCCAGTAGCCCCGGGACAGGGTTTGACGGGGAG. This rearrangement joins TRBV19 to TRBJ2-2, with TRBD1 matching over 9 bases. Coverage ceases 3 residues before the CDR3 finishes, and the germline J gene fills in the end. The CDR3 loop spans 15 amino acids. Unmatched junction bases numbered 9, after V lost 6 bases and J lost 7 bases. CDR1 is LNHDA and CDR2 is SQIVND in the germline V gene (reference sequence).

This clone was seen at least ten times. The CDR3 end falls 3 residues outside the read, so it is completed with the germline J gene. V and J are TRBV7-2 and TRBJ1-1; tentative D call: TRBD1 (6 bases). CDR3 length equals 15 residues. The V and J ends lost 3 bases and 4 bases respectively, with 15 bases between them. Germline assignment: CDR1 SGHTA and CDR2 FQGNSA. CDR3 protein: CASSFSVGAATEAFF. The sequenced part of the CDR3 DNA is TGTGCCAGCAGCTTTTCGGTGGGGGCCGCCACTGAA.

Concerning this clone itself: The CDR3 end lies 3 residues beyond the end of the read and is filled in from the germline J gene. V and J are TRBV11-2 and TRBJ1-6; D possibly corresponds to TRBD1 (6 bases). Germline-derived CDR1 and CDR2 are SGHAT and FQNNGV. The V and J ends lost 3 bases and 7 bases respectively, with 10 bases between them. This CDR3 region has 14 residues. CDR3 bases read: TGTGCCAGCAGCTTCAGGGGTAACAATTCACCC. It specifies CASSFRGNNSP. In full, the CDR3 reads CASSFRGNNSPLHF.

About this clone itself: The observed sequence ends 3 residues before the CDR3 terminus, with the missing tail filled in from the germline J gene. The V and J genes are TRBV30 and TRBJ1-2; a possible D gene is TRBD1 (6 bases). Per the germline V gene, CDR1 is GTSNPN and CDR2 is SVGIG (reference sequence). The CDR3 covers 15 residues. The CDR3: CAWSVGGGPRDTYTF. The covered CDR3 bases are TGTGCCTGGAGTGTAGGCGGGGGGCCCCGAGATACC.

This clone was counted at least ten times. Read sequence stops 3 residues before the CDR3 end, and the germline J gene provides the missing end. V gene TRBV30 combines with J gene TRBJ2-3, with a tentative D call TRBD1 (5 bases). This CDR3 has 12 residues. Germline V gene sequence: CDR1 GTSNPN, CDR2 SVGIG (reference sequence). The chain's CDR3 is CAWSFISGTQYF. The part of the CDR3 DNA that was read is TGTGCCTGGAGTTTCATATCAGGGACG.

The sample holds many counts of this clone. The sequenced fragment ends 3 residues before the CDR3 boundary, so the rest is inferred from the germline J gene. This chain links TRBV7-9 with TRBJ1-5; a possible D gene is TRBD1 (6 bases). The CDR3 spans 14 residues. Germline V gives CDR1 SEHNR, CDR2 FQNEAQ (reference sequence). V was shortened by 5 bases and J by 5 bases, with 13 bases between the two germline ends. CDR3 DNA, as far as it was read: TGTGCCAGCAGCCAGCGGACAGCAGATCAGCCC. Translation gives CASSQRTADQP. The CDR3 as a whole reads CASSQRTADQPQHF.

This clone was detected many times. The read finishes 3 residues shy of the CDR3 end, and the germline J gene is used to complete it. The chain employs TRBV2 and TRBJ1-5, with 8 bases fitting TRBD1. This CDR3 comprises 15 residues. V lost 6 bases, J lost 0 bases, and 4 bases stayed unmatched. Germline V gives CDR1 SNHLY, CDR2 FYNNEI. Here the CDR3 reads CASRAGQASNQPQHF. The CDR3 bases that were read are TGTGCCAGCAGGGCGGGACAGGCTAGCAATCAGCCC.

In its sample, this clone was seen many times. The sequenced fragment ends 3 residues before the CDR3 boundary, so the rest is inferred from the germline J gene. V gene TRBV20-1 combines with J gene TRBJ2-7; 9 bases line up with TRBD2. CDR1 is DFQATT, CDR2 SNEGSKA, per germline (reference sequence). The CDR3 is 18 amino acids. Unmatched junction bases numbered 16, after V lost 4 bases and J lost 0 bases. The CDR3 bases that were read are TGCAGTGCTAACCCAACGGGACTAGCCCACTTCGGCTCCTACGAG. Its protein product is CSANPTGLAHFGSYE. From start to end, the CDR3 is CSANPTGLAHFGSYEQYF.

This clone was detected many times. The read terminates 3 residues before the CDR3 end, so the remaining end is supplied by the germline J gene. The chain has TRBV2 and TRBJ2-2; D is possibly TRBD1 (5 bases). The CDR3 covers 14 residues. Germline CDR1 is SNHLY and CDR2 is FYNNEI. CDR3 residues: CASSDRDTFAKLFF. The part of the CDR3 DNA that was read is TGTGCCAGCAGTGACAGGGATACTTTTGCGAAG.

This clone has a handful of counts. The CDR3 extends 3 residues past the end of the read, so its final part is completed from the germline J gene. The genes are TRBV2 and TRBJ1-6; D possibly corresponds to TRBD1 (6 bases). The ends were cut back, 4 bases at V and 9 bases at J, with 19 bases in the middle. The CDR3 length is 16 residues. Per the germline V gene, CDR1 is SNHLY and CDR2 is FYNNEI. CDR3 sequence: CASSVGGSSYGSPLHF. CDR3 bases read: TGTGCCAGCAGTGTTGGGGGCAGTTCATATGGTTCACCC.

In this sample, this clone turned up many times. At one end, the junction sequence differs from germline, possibly due to a read error. CDR3 DNA, as far as it was read: TGCGCCAGCAGCCAAGGGGACAGTCTCTATGGC. This translates into CASSQGDSLYG. The whole CDR3 protein reads CASSQGDSLYGYTF. The chain carries TRBV4-2 and TRBJ1-2, with 7 bases fitting TRBD1. Read coverage stops 3 residues before the CDR3 terminus; the germline J gene supplies the remainder. In germline, CDR1 is LGHNA, CDR2 YNFKEQ. The CDR3 covers 14 residues.

In this sample, this clone turned up many times. The read ends 3 residues before the CDR3 terminus; that terminus is restored from the germline J gene. This rearrangement joins TRBV28 to TRBJ2-7, with 8 bases that match TRBD1. Per the germline V gene, CDR1 is MDHEN and CDR2 is SYDVKM. Trimming removed 4 bases from V and 3 bases from J; junction bases left unmatched: 8. The CDR3 has 15 amino acids. The covered CDR3 bases are TGTGCCAGCAGTTCTAGACAGGGGACCCTCTACGAG. It codes for CASSSRQGTLYE. The CDR3 as a whole reads CASSSRQGTLYEQYF.

This clone occurred a few times. The DNA ends 3 residues before the CDR3 does, and the rest of the CDR3 is filled in from the germline J gene. This chain links TRBV7-9 with TRBJ1-2; a weak D match, TRBD1 (6 bases). The CDR3 sequence is 15 residues long. Per germline, CDR1 SEHNR and CDR2 FQNEAQ (reference sequence). The chain's CDR3 is CASSLGGGAGNIYTF. Incomplete CDR3 DNA: TGTGCCAGCAGCTTAGGAGGGGGGGCCGGGAACATC.

Worth noting for this clone: Sequencing ends 3 residues short of the CDR3 end; the germline J gene provides the rest. The V gene is TRBV5-1, the J gene TRBJ2-7; D is unclear. The CDR3 runs 11 residues. Germline CDR1 reads SGHRS; CDR2 reads YFSETQ. V was pared by 6 bases and J by 3 bases, with 7 bases between. CDR3 bases read: TGCGCCAGCATCTCCTGCTACGAG. The encoded protein is CASISCYE. From start to end, the CDR3 is CASISCYEQYF.

This clone was counted ten times or more. The CDR3 is cut off 3 residues early in the read; its end comes from the germline J gene. The J gene is TRBJ1-2, the V gene TRBV30; D gene uncertain. V was trimmed by 0 bases and J by 4 bases, leaving 6 bases between them. Germline CDR1 is GTSNPN and CDR2 is SVGIG (reference sequence). There are 12 residues in the CDR3. CDR3 sequence: CAWSVRGYGYTF. Incomplete CDR3 DNA: TGTGCCTGGAGTGTAAGAGGCTATGGC.